The sequence of this T cell receptor (beta chain) was determined in a study of T-cell memory formation after mild COVID-19. Looked up from germline, CDR1 is DFQATT and CDR2 is SNEGSKA (reference sequence). Trimming left V 3 bases short and J 0 bases short, with 8 bases between. This CDR3 spans 14 amino acids. One entry per CDR3 protein results from TCRdb running MiXCR on the 5' RACE reads. The sample shows about 340,000 distinct CDR3 sequences, around a sixth of them seen only once. Sequencing was done on a sample of PBMCs or a T cell subset sorted from them (not recorded which). The V and J genes are TRBV20-1 and TRBJ2-2; D may be TRBD1 (5 bases). The receptor was isolated from a young man who had mild COVID-19 (a few samples of this study predate the infection). Cell type and time point are not known. The CDR3: CSASTGTNTGELFF. Written as DNA, the CDR3 is TGCAGTGCTAGTACAGGAACGAACACCGGGGAGCTGTTTTTT.